A single sample gave rise to the 25 T cell receptor beta chains below, sequenced in a study of T cell clonotyping in hematopoietic cell transplantation listed by TCRdb under 2021. The library was prepared using the immunoSEQ multiplex PCR assay. TCRdb obtained this table from immuneACCESS and retained in-frame rearrangements with V and J assigned. These tables miss some clones; where compared with another copy, unresolved V genes account for less than half of the shortfall, and the remainder is unexplained. The sample yields more than 3,500 clones; about three quarters were counted once. 8.5% to 9% of the sample belongs to the ten largest clones. The sample's time point, from its label and the paper: 100 days after allo-HCT. This sample comprised PBMCs, obtained 100 days after allogeneic stem cell transplant. These receptors came from a male patient aged 60-70 years who had an allogeneic stem cell transplant, so the T cells may come from the graft donor. Some clones in this sample may be carry-over from other donors' samples.

A note on this clone: Germline and junction disagree at one end, which may indicate a read error. The genes are TRBV6-1 and TRBJ1-4, with D perhaps matching TRBD1 (6 bases). Germline V gene data show CDR1 as MNHNS and CDR2 as SASEGT. The CDR3 extends over 12 amino acids. CDR3 sequence: CASNQGYERLFF. The CDR3 DNA reads as TGTGCCAGCAACCAGGGGTATGAAAGACTGTTTTTT.

V and J are TRBV19 and TRBJ1-5, with a tentative D call TRBD1 (6 bases). This CDR3 is built from 16 residues. CDR1 LNHDA and CDR2 SQIVND come from the germline V gene (reference sequence). The V gene lost 5 bases and the J gene lost 1 base, with 15 bases spanning the gap. CDR3 protein: CASSAEPRGSNQPQHF. CDR3 bases: TGTGCCAGTAGTGCAGAACCAAGGGGGAGCAATCAGCCCCAGCATTTT.

The chain has TRBV5-1 and TRBJ1-1; D uncertain. CDR1 and CDR2 from the germline V gene are SGHRS and YFSETQ. V was clipped by 0 bases and J by 1 base, with 7 bases between them. The CDR3 is 14 amino acids. CDR3 loop: CASSLATQNTEAFF. Here the CDR3 DNA reads TGCGCCAGCAGCTTGGCCACACAGAACACTGAAGCTTTCTTT.

J is TRBJ2-3 and V is TRBV30; 8 nucleotides agree with TRBD2. The CDR3 is 18 amino acids. Losses at the gene ends were 3 bases for V and 0 bases for J; bases not matched to a gene: 14. From germline, CDR1 is GTSNPN and CDR2 SVGIG (reference sequence). DNA for the CDR3: TGTGCCTGGAGCGCCGGACGACTAGCGCTGGGAAGCACAGATACGCAGTATTTT. As protein: CAWSAGRLALGSTDTQYF.

The chain is built from TRBV6-5 and TRBJ2-1; perhaps D is TRBD1 or TRBD2 (5 bases each). V dropped 2 bases and J dropped 7 bases, with 12 bases sitting between them. Germline CDR1 and CDR2: MNHEY and SVGAGI. CDR3 length equals 14 residues. CDR3 nucleotide sequence: TGTGCCAGCAGTTACGGGGGACCAACAAATGAGCAGTTCTTC. Its translation is CASSYGGPTNEQFF.

This rearrangement joins TRBV11-2 to TRBJ1-2; TRBD1 matches 8 bases. Unmatched junction bases numbered 10, after V lost 6 bases and J lost 4 bases. This CDR3 region has 15 residues. Per germline, CDR1 SGHAT and CDR2 FQNNGV. CDR3 in amino acids: CASRIGQGEVYGYTF. The CDR3 DNA reads as TGTGCCAGCAGAATAGGACAGGGTGAGGTCTATGGCTACACCTTC.

This clone was counted a few times. The V and J genes are TRBV30 and TRBJ1-1; D uncertain. V gave up 5 bases and J gave up 0 bases, with 4 bases separating them. Germline lookup yields CDR1 GTSNPN and CDR2 SVGIG (reference sequence). The CDR3 totals 11 residues. CDR3 nucleotide sequence: TGTGCCTGGTACCTGAACACTGAAGCTTTCTTT. Its protein product is CAWYLNTEAFF.

This clone was detected only once. In DNA, the CDR3 is TGTGCCAGTAGTATGGGCAGGGCTGAAAAACTGTTTTTT. Amino acids: CASSMGRAEKLFF. The chain couples TRBV19 to TRBJ1-4; tentative D call: TRBD1 (5 bases). V was clipped by 3 bases and J by 7 bases, with 9 bases between them. The germline V gene has CDR1 LNHDA and CDR2 SQIVND (reference sequence). The CDR3 has 13 amino acids.

V usage is TRBV29-1 and J usage is TRBJ2-1; no definite D call. The germline V gene encodes CDR1 SQVTM and CDR2 ANQGSEA. The CDR3 has 13 residues. Trimming shortened V by 3 bases and J by 5 bases, and 11 bases separated the two germline ends. DNA for the CDR3: TGCAGCGTTGACTCAGCGTGGGACAATGAGCAGTTCTTC. It specifies CSVDSAWDNEQFF.

This chain joins TRBV19 and TRBJ1-3; 7 nucleotides line up with TRBD1. V was pared by 6 bases and J by 0 bases, with 8 bases of the junction left unmatched. The length of the CDR3 is 16 residues. CDR1 LNHDA and CDR2 SQIVND come from the germline V gene (reference sequence). This CDR3 reads CASSHYRGYSGNTIYF. CDR3 coding DNA: TGTGCCAGTAGCCATTACAGGGGTTACTCTGGAAACACCATATATTTT.

With regard to this clone: A read error may account for a junction end that differs from germline. The V and J genes are TRBV28 and TRBJ1-5, with D perhaps TRBD1 (6 bases). From germline, CDR1 is MDHEN and CDR2 SYDVKM. The CDR3 is made up of 11 amino acids. CDR3 in amino acids: CASSRRGGHSF. The CDR3, as DNA: TGTGCCAGCAGTCGTAGGGGGGGACACAGTTTT.

This chain joins TRBV4-3 and TRBJ1-5; TRBD1 matches 10 bases. The CDR3 totals 15 residues. The germline gives CDR1 LGHNA, CDR2 YSLEER. V shed 4 bases, J shed 6 bases, and the junction held 6 bases outside the gene matches. CDR3 DNA: TGCGCCAGCAGCCGAGACAGGGGGCCAGGTCAGCCCCAGCATTTT. Residues: CASSRDRGPGQPQHF.

CDR3 DNA: TGTGCCAGCAGGACAGGGGCCCTCCCCTCTGGGGCCAACGTCCTGACTTTC. It codes for CASRTGALPSGANVLTF. The chain combines TRBV11-3 with TRBJ2-6; TRBD1 aligns across 8 bases. The V and J ends lost 6 bases and 0 bases, in that order; junction bases with no gene match: 7. This CDR3 region has 17 residues. Germline V gene data show CDR1 as SGHNT and CDR2 as YENEEA.

The rearrangement joins TRBV19 to TRBJ2-3, with 8 bases lining up with TRBD2. With 7 bases clipped from V and 6 bases from J, the junction kept 18 bases outside the gene matches. The CDR3 covers 17 residues. The germline CDR1 and CDR2 sequences are LNHDA and SQIVND (reference sequence). DNA for the CDR3: TGTGCCAGTACTTCTAAGGCGGGAGGAGGTGGTGTGGATACGCAGTATTTT. Translating gives CASTSKAGGGGVDTQYF.

The rearrangement links TRBV18 to TRBJ1-4; D is ambiguous. In germline, CDR1 is KGHSH, CDR2 LQKENI. The length of the CDR3 is 13 residues. The V end lost 5 bases, the J end lost 0 bases, and 4 bases lay between the germline ends. DNA of the CDR3: TGTGCCAGCTCAGTTACAACTAATGAAAAACTGTTTTTT. This codes for CASSVTTNEKLFF.

As for this clone: A read error may produce the germline difference seen at one junction end. The rearrangement joins TRBV10-3 to TRBJ2-7, with a possible D match to TRBD1 (6 bases). There are 15 residues in the CDR3. Germline CDR1 and CDR2: ENHRY and SYGVKD. The CDR3 nucleotides are TGTGCCATCAGGGCTCTGGACAGTAAATCCTACGGGCAGTACTTC. Amino acids: CAIRALDSKSYGQYF.

The chain uses TRBV6-5 and TRBJ2-7; TRBD2 aligns across 7 bases. Germline V gene lookup returns CDR1 MNHEY and CDR2 SVGAGI. J lost 5 bases, V lost 10 bases, and 5 bases had no gene match. This CDR3 is 11 amino acids long. The CDR3 region is CATRAGDEQYF. CDR3 DNA sequence: TGTGCCACCAGGGCGGGAGACGAGCAGTACTTC.

CDR3 nucleotide sequence: TGTGCCTGGAGTGTACGAGGGGTCTATGGCTACACCTTC. It codes for CAWSVRGVYGYTF. The chain has TRBV30 and TRBJ1-2, with D possibly being TRBD1 (5 bases). V was clipped by 0 bases and J by 4 bases, with 9 bases between them. CDR3 size: 13 residues. Per germline, CDR1 GTSNPN and CDR2 SVGIG (reference sequence).

This clone was counted a few times. The DNA for the CDR3 is TGTGCCAGCAGTTCCCCAGACAGGCCCCAGCCCCAGCATTTT. It encodes CASSSPDRPQPQHF. V is TRBV6-6 and J is TRBJ1-5; D perhaps matches TRBD1 (6 bases). The germline V gene has CDR1 MNHNY and CDR2 SVGAGI (reference sequence). The CDR3 extends over 14 amino acids. Between the trimmed V and J ends, which lost 4 bases and 7 bases, there was a span of 14 bases.

A few counts support this clone. The J gene is TRBJ1-1, the V gene TRBV27, with TRBD1 matching over 8 bases. Germline loops: CDR1 MNHEY, CDR2 SMNVEV (reference sequence). The CDR3 runs 14 residues. J gave up 1 base and V 4 bases, and 2 bases lay outside the gene matches. CDR3 nucleotides: TGTGCCAGCAGTTCAGGGGGCAGGAACACTGAAGCTTTCTTT. It is translated as CASSSGGRNTEAFF.

The gene calls are TRBV30 and TRBJ2-5, with D possibly matching TRBD1 (6 bases). V was shortened by 0 bases and J by 1 base, with 6 bases between the two germline ends. CDR3 size: 13 residues. Germline V CDR1 and CDR2: GTSNPN, SVGIG (reference sequence). This CDR3 reads CAWSVTGQETQYF. CDR3 nucleotides: TGTGCCTGGAGTGTGACAGGCCAAGAGACCCAGTACTTC.

In DNA form, the CDR3 reads TGTGCCAGCAGGGAAACAGGGACCAATGAGCAGTTCTTC. This codes for CASRETGTNEQFF. The genes are TRBV14 and TRBJ2-1, with D maybe TRBD1 (6 bases). CDR3 size: 13 residues. Trimming shortened V by 6 bases and J by 6 bases, and 12 bases separated the two germline ends. Germline V CDR1 and CDR2: SGHDN, FVKESK.

J is TRBJ2-7 and V is TRBV5-1; D perhaps matches TRBD1 (6 bases). Trimming removed 7 bases at V and 6 bases at J, with 20 bases between. From germline, CDR1 is SGHRS and CDR2 YFSETQ. This CDR3 region has 14 residues. The CDR3 DNA follows: TGCGCCAGCGATCCGGGACACGGAAAGTCCGAGCAGTACTTC. Protein: CASDPGHGKSEQYF.

This sequence joins TRBV13 and TRBJ2-2; 8 bases line up with TRBD2. The germline gives CDR1 PRHDT, CDR2 FYEKMQ (reference sequence). This CDR3 is built from 16 residues. Trimming at V came to 5 bases and at J to 0 bases, leaving 5 bases not matched to a gene. CDR3 region: CASSPWTSTNTGELFF. CDR3 coding DNA: TGTGCCAGCAGCCCCTGGACTAGCACGAACACCGGGGAGCTGTTTTTT.

The chain links TRBV20-1 to TRBJ1-1; D unresolved. This CDR3 region has 11 residues. Trimming cost V 4 bases and J 7 bases, with 10 bases left between them. Germline lookup yields CDR1 DFQATT and CDR2 SNEGSKA (reference sequence). The CDR3 sequence: CSAKVRLEAFF. In nucleotides, the CDR3 is TGCAGTGCTAAGGTCCGCCTTGAAGCTTTCTTT.